The 26 T cell receptor beta chains listed next were all sequenced from one sample in a study of sequential checkpoint blockade in melanoma. Described treatment: randomized to nivolumab then ipilimumab (arm A) or the reverse (arm B). Method: immunoSEQ multiplex PCR; TCRdb's copy keeps in-frame clones and lacks some. The sample consists of approximately 10,000 clones, around 83% of them appearing once. The starting material was CD8+ T cells sorted from blood (inferred from file names), obtained from a patient given nivolumab and ipilimumab in sequence. These receptors came from a human donor with melanoma.

For the CDR3, the DNA is TGTGCCAGCAGCCAAGGCGGGGGTTATCAGCCCCAGCATTTT. It yields the protein CASSQGGGYQPQHF. This rearrangement joins TRBV4-2 to TRBJ1-5; tentative D call: TRBD1 (5 bases). V dropped 1 base and J dropped 5 bases, with 9 bases sitting between them. CDR3 length: 14 residues. Germline V gene sequence: CDR1 LGHNA, CDR2 YNFKEQ.

The chain links TRBV5-8 to TRBJ2-7, with unresolved D. The CDR3 consists of 15 residues. Trimming took 3 bases from V and 5 from J, leaving 18 bases between them. CDR1 is SGHTS, CDR2 YDEGEE, per germline. The CDR3 loop is CASSSTGRSRNEQYF. As DNA, the CDR3 is TGTGCCAGCAGCTCCACCGGCAGGTCACGAAACGAGCAGTACTTC. The variable domain in full, with the rest retrieved from reference TRBV5-8 and TRBJ2-7, is EAGVTQSPTHLIKTRGQQATLRCSPISGHTSVYWYQQALGLGLQFLLWYDEGEERNRGNFPPRFSGRQFPNYSSELNVNALELEDSALYLCASSSTGRSRNEQYFGPGTRLTVT.

The chain is built from TRBV14 and TRBJ1-2; D call uncertain. V was clipped by 4 bases and J by 4 bases, with 13 bases between them. Germline V gene lookup returns CDR1 SGHDN and CDR2 FVKESK. The CDR3 is 14 amino acids. The CDR3 region is CASSPSGFGYGYTF. CDR3 DNA: TGTGCCAGCAGCCCGAGCGGGTTCGGCTATGGCTACACCTTC.

This clone is a singleton in its sample. The chain recombines TRBV28 with TRBJ1-5; maybe TRBD1 (5 bases). The V gene lost 7 bases and the J gene lost 4 bases, with 20 bases spanning the gap. The length of the CDR3 is 16 residues. Germline-derived CDR1 and CDR2 are MDHEN and SYDVKM. CDR3 in DNA: TGTGCCAGCACGAACAGCGGGGGGGGTCTTAATCAGCCCCAGCATTTT. Encoded protein: CASTNSGGGLNQPQHF.

The genes are TRBV2 and TRBJ2-1; 10 bases line up with TRBD2. The CDR3 loop spans 16 amino acids. Germline V gene lookup returns CDR1 SNHLY and CDR2 FYNNEI. V dropped 6 bases and J dropped 5; count of bases not matched to a gene: 10. CDR3 protein: CASRAYSGGPDNEQFF. The CDR3 DNA reads TGTGCCAGCAGAGCCTATAGCGGGGGGCCTGACAATGAGCAGTTCTTC. Full variable domain (outside the CDR3, taken from reference TRBV2 and TRBJ2-1): EPEVTQTPSHQVTQMGQEVILRCVPISNHLYFYWYRQILGQKVEFLVSFYNNEISEKSEIFDDQFSVERPDGSNFTLKIRSTKLEDSAMYFCASRAYSGGPDNEQFFGPGTRLTVL.

J is TRBJ1-5 and V is TRBV15; no definite D call. CDR3 length: 15 amino acids. Germline lookup yields CDR1 LNHNV and CDR2 YYDKDF (reference sequence). V lost 0 bases to trimming and J lost 3 bases, with 9 bases between them. The CDR3 protein is CATSRDWQSNQPQHF. CDR3 coding DNA: TGTGCCACCAGCAGAGATTGGCAGTCCAATCAGCCCCAGCATTTT.

This clone rates as medium-sized. The CDR3 DNA reads TGTGCCAGTAGGGTCACTAGCGGGGGGTACAATGAGCAGTTCTTC. Amino acid sequence: CASRVTSGGYNEQFF. V and J are TRBV19 and TRBJ2-1; 12 bases match TRBD2. This CDR3 spans 15 amino acids. Germline-derived CDR1 and CDR2 are LNHDA and SQIVND (reference sequence). V dropped 6 bases and J dropped 4; count of bases not matched to a gene: 4.

The chain recombines TRBV28 with TRBJ2-7; D might be TRBD1 (5 bases). This CDR3 region has 12 residues. CDR1 is MDHEN and CDR2 is SYDVKM in the germline V gene. The V end was cut by 8 bases, the J end by 5 bases, with 13 bases between. The CDR3 region has the DNA TGTGCCAGCGCAGGGTCCACCAACGAGCAGTACTTC. Protein: CASAGSTNEQYF.

V and J are TRBV6-5 and TRBJ1-2; D uncertain. This CDR3 has 13 residues. Trimming removed 2 bases at V and 5 bases at J, with 9 bases between. Germline lookup yields CDR1 MNHEY and CDR2 SVGAGI. CDR3 sequence reads: CASSYVSTYGYTF. Here the CDR3 DNA reads TGTGCCAGCAGTTACGTTAGCACTTATGGCTACACCTTC.

V and J are TRBV19 and TRBJ1-1, with TRBD1 as a possible D gene (6 bases). The CDR3 has 14 residues. Germline CDR1 and CDR2: LNHDA and SQIVND (reference sequence). The germline V and J ends were trimmed by 1 base and 4 bases, with 10 bases remaining between them. The CDR3 protein is CASSIALGATEAFF. The CDR3 coding sequence is TGTGCCAGTAGTATAGCGTTGGGGGCCACTGAAGCTTTCTTT.

This clone was seen a handful of times. This sequence joins TRBV5-4 and TRBJ1-2, with D uncertain. Germline V gene data show CDR1 as SGHNT and CDR2 as YYREEE (reference sequence). The CDR3 has 12 amino acids. Trimming shortened V by 0 bases and J by 8 bases, and 8 bases separated the two germline ends. CDR3 protein: CASSLADYGYTF. CDR3 DNA sequence: TGTGCCAGCAGCTTGGCAGATTACGGCTACACCTTC. Based on the CDR3 plus reference TRBV5-4 and TRBJ1-2, the full variable domain is ETGVTQSPTHLIKTRGQQVTLRCSSQSGHNTVSWYQQALGQGPQFIFQYYREEENGRGNFPPRFSGLQFPNYSSELNVNALELDDSALYLCASSLADYGYTFGSGTRLTVV.

V is TRBV7-8 and J is TRBJ1-2; D is possibly TRBD1 (5 bases). Germline-derived CDR1 and CDR2 are SGHVS and FQNEAQ. This CDR3 has 14 residues. Trimming stripped 1 base from V and 8 bases from J, with 14 bases between. The CDR3 bases are TGTGCCAGCAGCTTAGGGGGCGGGGTATACGGCTACACCTTC. Translation: CASSLGGGVYGYTF.

Comments on this clone: Relative to the germline gene, one junction end is altered; a read error may explain this. The chain has TRBV7-7 and TRBJ2-7, with 9 bases identical to TRBD1. The germline gives CDR1 SSHAT, CDR2 FNYEAQ (reference sequence). The CDR3 covers 14 residues. Here the CDR3 DNA reads TGTGCTAGCAGCTTAGGGACAGGGAACTACGAGCAGTACTTC. It translates to CASSLGTGNYEQYF.

The chain recombines TRBV13 with TRBJ2-3; 8 bases fit TRBD2. The CDR3 extends over 16 amino acids. CDR1 PRHDT and CDR2 FYEKMQ come from the germline V gene (reference sequence). With 7 bases clipped from V and 3 bases from J, the junction kept 12 bases outside the gene matches. The CDR3 DNA is TGTGCCAGCAACGAGTGGGCGCGGGGGGTAACAGATACGCAGTATTTT. This translates into CASNEWARGVTDTQYF.

This clone is labeled medium-sized. This chain uses TRBV11-3 with TRBJ2-1, with 9 bases aligning to TRBD2. The germline CDR1 and CDR2 sequences are SGHNT and YENEEA. This CDR3 has 18 residues. With 1 base clipped from V and 0 bases from J, the junction kept 7 bases outside the gene matches. DNA for the CDR3: TGTGCCAGCAGCTTAGTTTTTGGTAGCGGGGGCTCCTACAATGAGCAGTTCTTC. Translation gives CASSLVFGSGGSYNEQFF. Full variable domain (rest looked up from reference TRBV11-3 and TRBJ2-1): EAGVVQSPRYKIIEKKQPVAFWCNPISGHNTLYWYLQNLGQGPELLIRYENEEAVDDSQLPKDRFSAERLKGVDSTLKIQPAELGDSAVYLCASSLVFGSGGSYNEQFFGPGTRLTVL.

V is TRBV6-5 and J is TRBJ2-7; D might be TRBD1 (6 bases). Trimming pared 0 bases from V and 0 bases from J, leaving 12 bases between. Germline V CDR1 and CDR2: MNHEY, SVGAGI. The CDR3 has 16 residues. The CDR3 bases are TGTGCCAGCAGTTACTCGAGCACAGGGAGCTCCTACGAGCAGTACTTC. Encoded protein: CASSYSSTGSSYEQYF.

The rearrangement joins TRBV5-5 to TRBJ2-7; 7 bases align to TRBD1. This CDR3 has 13 residues. V shed 3 bases, J shed 3 bases, and the junction held 3 bases outside the gene matches. CDR1 is SGHKS and CDR2 is YYEKEE in the germline V gene (reference sequence). The CDR3 loop reads CASSWDRHYEQYF. Written as DNA, the CDR3 is TGTGCCAGCAGCTGGGACAGACACTACGAGCAGTACTTC.

The genes are TRBV7-9 and TRBJ2-5; TRBD1 might be the D (6 bases). This CDR3 has 12 residues. The germline V gene encodes CDR1 SEHNR and CDR2 FQNEAQ (reference sequence). Trimming shortened V by 5 bases and J by 5 bases, and 9 bases separated the two germline ends. This chain's CDR3 is CASSTGLETQYF. The CDR3 DNA reads as TGTGCCAGCAGCACAGGGTTGGAGACCCAGTACTTC.

The DNA of the CDR3 is TGTGCCAGCAGCTTATCCGACGAGCAGTACTTC. This codes for CASSLSDEQYF. The chain uses TRBV7-8 and TRBJ2-7; D not certain. V lost 2 bases and J lost 5, with 4 bases in between. This CDR3 is built from 11 residues. The V gene's germline CDR1 is SGHVS and CDR2 FQNEAQ.

The rearrangement links TRBV15 to TRBJ2-6; perhaps TRBD2 as D (6 bases). This CDR3 spans 18 amino acids. Germline loops: CDR1 LNHNV, CDR2 YYDKDF (reference sequence). V was pared by 3 bases and J by 0 bases, with 15 bases between. CDR3 sequence reads: CATSSTRDPHSGANVLTF. CDR3 sequence (DNA): TGTGCCACCAGCAGTACGCGGGACCCTCACTCTGGGGCCAACGTCCTGACTTTC.

V gene TRBV27 combines with J gene TRBJ1-5; perhaps TRBD1 as D (5 bases). This CDR3 has 16 residues. CDR1 is MNHEY, CDR2 SMNVEV, per germline (reference sequence). Trimming left V 6 bases short and J 0 bases short, with 15 bases between. The CDR3, as DNA: TGTGCCAGCAGCTGGAAAGGGGCCGATAGCAATCAGCCCCAGCATTTT. Amino acid sequence: CASSWKGADSNQPQHF.

This clone was detected a few times. The chain carries TRBV28 and TRBJ1-3; TRBD1 matches 8 bases. The V gene end was trimmed by 3 bases and the J gene end by 2 bases; junction bases not matched to a gene: 15. The CDR3 runs to 19 residues. Germline lookup yields CDR1 MDHEN and CDR2 SYDVKM. CDR3 coding DNA: TGTGCCAGCAGTTTCTCCGGGACAGGTGCTAGTGTCCCTGGAAACACCATATATTTT. Its translation is CASSFSGTGASVPGNTIYF.

This clone was seen only once. Its ends do not fully match the called genes, so a read error is possible. CDR3 in amino acids: CGVEDSDTEAFF. CDR3 DNA sequence: TGCGGCGTTGAAGATAGTGACACTGAAGCTTTCTTT. V is TRBV29-1 and J is TRBJ1-1; D is unclear. Looked up from germline, CDR1 is SQVTM and CDR2 is ANQGSEA. The CDR3 runs 12 residues.

The chain is built from TRBV7-6 and TRBJ2-7, with a possible D match to TRBD1 (5 bases). Per the germline V gene, CDR1 is SGHVS and CDR2 is FNYEAQ. The V and J ends lost 5 bases and 3 bases respectively, with 11 bases between them. The length of the CDR3 is 13 residues. CDR3 loop: CASSPAQGYEQYF. CDR3 bases: TGTGCCAGCAGCCCAGCTCAGGGCTACGAGCAGTACTTC.

V usage is TRBV10-1 and J usage is TRBJ2-5; D possibly corresponds to TRBD1 (6 bases). Trimming took 1 base from V and 2 from J, leaving 8 bases between them. This CDR3 comprises 14 residues. CDR1 and CDR2 (germline): WNHNN, SYGVQD (reference sequence). The CDR3 here is CASSEYGTQETQYF. The DNA for the CDR3 is TGCGCCAGCAGTGAGTACGGGACACAAGAGACCCAGTACTTC.

The rearrangement joins TRBV28 to TRBJ2-7; D possibly corresponds to TRBD1 (6 bases). This CDR3 is built from 12 residues. Trimming left V 8 bases short and J 1 base short, with 9 bases between. The germline gives CDR1 MDHEN, CDR2 SYDVKM. Here the CDR3 DNA reads TGTGCCAGCGGGGGCACATCCTACGAGCAGTACTTC. Translating it yields CASGGTSYEQYF.